The next 32 T cell receptor beta chains were all read from a single sample in a study of blood T cell repertoires in COVID-19. Profiled with immunoSEQ multiplex PCR; TCRdb holds only in-frame clones, not every one. The sample includes about 250,000 clones, 70% to 80% of them seen just once. Material: peripheral blood. The receptors come from a woman of 80 years or more with acute or convalescent COVID-19.

The V call is TRBV25-1, the J call TRBJ1-2; possibly TRBD1 for D (5 bases). The CDR3 is made up of 16 amino acids. Trimming removed 0 bases from V and 8 bases from J, with 19 bases in between. The germline V gene has CDR1 MGHDK and CDR2 SYGVNS. The chain's CDR3 is CASSEYSEGGTRGYTF. In DNA form, the CDR3 reads TGTGCCAGCAGTGAATATTCGGAGGGAGGGACCAGAGGCTACACCTTC.

This chain joins TRBV30 and TRBJ2-2; TRBD1 agrees at 12 bases. CDR3 size: 15 residues. Trimming removed 5 bases from V and 7 bases from J; junction bases left unmatched: 8. Per germline, CDR1 GTSNPN and CDR2 SVGIG (reference sequence). This CDR3 is CAWGRDRGRGGELFF. As DNA, the CDR3 is TGTGCCTGGGGCCGGGACAGGGGGCGAGGCGGGGAGCTGTTTTTT.

The gene calls are TRBV19 and TRBJ2-3, with 9 bases aligning to TRBD2. CDR1 is LNHDA, CDR2 SQIVND, per germline (reference sequence). The junction had 7 bases not matched to a gene; V was cut back by 6 bases and J by 3 bases. The CDR3 is 15 residues long. CDR3 loop: CASSVSGSRTDTQYF. The CDR3 bases are TGTGCCAGTAGCGTTAGCGGGAGCCGTACAGATACGCAGTATTTT. The full variable domain, with the rest looked up from reference TRBV19 and TRBJ2-3, is DGGITQSPKYLFRKEGQNVTLSCEQNLNHDAMYWYRQDPGQGLRLIYYSQIVNDFQKGDIAEGYSVSREKKESFPLTVTSAQKNPTAFYLCASSVSGSRTDTQYFGPGTRLTVL.

There are a few counts of this clone. V is TRBV9 and J is TRBJ2-2; 10 nucleotides line up with TRBD2. Germline CDR1 SGDLS, CDR2 YYNGEE. J was trimmed by 4 bases and V by 5 bases; bases with no gene match: 5. The CDR3 sequence is 15 residues long. As DNA, the CDR3 is TGTGCCAGCAGTCTAGCGGGGGTCTTCACCGGGGAGCTGTTTTTT. It encodes CASSLAGVFTGELFF.

The chain uses TRBV6-5 and TRBJ1-1; possible D gene TRBD1, 5 bases. The V end lost 8 bases, the J end lost 5 bases, and 18 bases lay between the germline ends. Germline V gene data show CDR1 as MNHEY and CDR2 as SVGAGI. The length of the CDR3 is 14 residues. The CDR3 DNA is TGTGCCAGCTCAAGGGAGACGGGGGGGACTGAAGCTTTCTTT. Its protein is CASSRETGGTEAFF.

The V and J genes are TRBV11-2 and TRBJ2-3; D perhaps matches TRBD1 (6 bases). V lost 5 bases and J lost 6, with 12 bases in between. The CDR3 length is 13 residues. Germline lookup yields CDR1 SGHAT and CDR2 FQNNGV. The DNA of the CDR3 is TGTGCCAGCAGCCTTGGGACAATGGATACGCAGTATTTT. It yields the protein CASSLGTMDTQYF.

The chain uses TRBV7-2 and TRBJ2-2, with TRBD2 matching 7 bases. The CDR3 runs 15 residues. J gave up 1 base and V 6 bases, and 5 bases lay outside the gene matches. The germline V gene encodes CDR1 SGHTA and CDR2 FQGNSA. The chain's CDR3 is CASRPSGQNTGELFF. DNA for the CDR3: TGTGCCAGCAGACCTAGCGGACAGAACACCGGGGAGCTGTTTTTT.

The V gene is TRBV5-5, the J gene TRBJ2-7, with TRBD2 as a possible D gene (6 bases). The V end lost 2 bases, the J end lost 4 bases, and 16 bases lay between the germline ends. CDR3 size: 15 residues. CDR1 SGHKS and CDR2 YYEKEE come from the germline V gene (reference sequence). The CDR3 loop reads CASSFGPGEPYEQYF. The CDR3 nucleotides are TGTGCCAGCAGCTTTGGACCGGGAGAGCCTTACGAGCAGTACTTC.

The chain is built from TRBV5-4 and TRBJ2-7; 7 bases map to TRBD1. Trimming cost V 4 bases and J 4 bases; bases outside gene matches: 5. The CDR3 loop spans 13 amino acids. The germline CDR1 and CDR2 sequences are SGHNT and YYREEE (reference sequence). CDR3 in DNA: TGTGCCAGCAGCCCCCCACAGGGGTACGAGCAGTACTTC. Encoded protein: CASSPPQGYEQYF.

The CDR3 sequence is CASSRTRTIDNSPLHF. The CDR3 bases are TGCGCCAGCAGCCGTACCCGGACAATAGATAATTCACCCCTCCACTTT. The genes are TRBV5-1 and TRBJ1-6; a possible D gene is TRBD1 (5 bases). V was shortened by 4 bases and J by 5 bases, with 16 bases between the two germline ends. This CDR3 comprises 16 residues. Germline CDR1 is SGHRS and CDR2 is YFSETQ.

This clone was picked up many times. The same CDR3 is also encoded by other DNA sequences in this sample. The chain recombines TRBV11-2 with TRBJ1-1, with 10 nucleotides matching TRBD1. V shed 5 bases and J 4 bases; nucleotides not matched to a gene: 4. The CDR3 spans 14 residues. Germline CDR1 is SGHAT and CDR2 is FQNNGV. The CDR3 region is CASSLGQGSTEAFF. For the CDR3, the DNA is TGTGCCAGCAGCCTGGGACAGGGGAGCACTGAAGCTTTCTTT.

The chain is built from TRBV9 and TRBJ2-7; 12 bases match TRBD2. From germline, CDR1 is SGDLS and CDR2 YYNGEE. Losses at the gene ends were 1 base for V and 4 bases for J; bases not matched to a gene: 0. CDR3 length: 14 residues. The CDR3 bases are TGTGCCAGCAGCGTACTAGCGGGGGGGTACGAGCAGTACTTC. This translates into CASSVLAGGYEQYF.

This clone was recorded once. The rearrangement uses TRBV7-2 and TRBJ1-1; tentatively, D is TRBD1 (6 bases). Germline V lookup: CDR1 SGHTA, CDR2 FQGNSA. Trimming stripped 1 base from V and 5 bases from J, with 17 bases between. The CDR3 contains 16 residues. CDR3 sequence: CASSLGRGARLTEAFF. CDR3 nucleotides: TGTGCCAGCAGCTTAGGGCGGGGGGCTAGATTAACTGAAGCTTTCTTT.

This chain uses TRBV12-3 or TRBV12-4 with TRBJ1-2; 7 positions agree with TRBD1. The CDR3 covers 13 residues. V shed 6 bases and J 3 bases; nucleotides not matched to a gene: 4. As DNA, the CDR3 is TGTGCCAGCAGCCATCAGGGGGACTATGGCTACACCTTC. Its protein product is CASSHQGDYGYTF.

The chain is built from TRBV5-1 and TRBJ2-1; D is possibly TRBD1 (5 bases). Trimming shortened V by 5 bases and J by 1 base, and 13 bases separated the two germline ends. There are 15 residues in the CDR3. Germline values: CDR1 SGHRS, CDR2 YFSETQ. The CDR3 is CASSYQGSSYNEQFF. The DNA for the CDR3 is TGCGCCAGCAGTTATCAGGGCTCGTCCTACAATGAGCAGTTCTTC.

The chain's CDR3 is CASSGSGRVINTEAFF. The CDR3 DNA follows: TGTGCCAGCAGTGGCTCCGGGAGAGTCATAAACACTGAAGCTTTCTTT. The V gene is TRBV2, the J gene TRBJ1-1, with D unresolved. The ends were cut back, 4 bases at V and 2 bases at J, with 17 bases in the middle. The CDR3 is 16 residues long. CDR1 is SNHLY and CDR2 is FYNNEI in the germline V gene.

This sequence joins TRBV5-1 and TRBJ2-7; 10 bases are shared with TRBD2. Germline CDR1 reads SGHRS; CDR2 reads YFSETQ. The junction had 10 bases not matched to a gene; V was cut back by 3 bases and J by 4 bases. The CDR3 length is 16 residues. CDR3 in amino acids: CASSSSSGSFPYEQYF. The CDR3 DNA reads as TGCGCCAGCAGCTCATCTAGCGGGAGTTTTCCTTACGAGCAGTACTTC.

CDR3 sequence: CAISRDRGPEQYF. The DNA for the CDR3 is TGTGCCATATCCCGGGACAGGGGGCCCGAGCAGTACTTC. The chain couples TRBV10-3 to TRBJ2-7; 12 nucleotides align to TRBD1. The junction had 6 bases not matched to a gene; V was cut back by 9 bases and J by 6 bases. This CDR3 is 13 amino acids long. Germline V gene sequence: CDR1 ENHRY, CDR2 SYGVKD.

J is TRBJ2-2 and V is TRBV2, with 7 nucleotides matching TRBD2. CDR3 length equals 15 residues. Trimming removed 5 bases from V and 6 bases from J; junction bases left unmatched: 9. Germline CDR1 reads SNHLY; CDR2 reads FYNNEI. CDR3 protein: CASSLGLGRAGELFF. The CDR3, as DNA: TGTGCCAGCAGTCTTGGACTAGGGAGGGCCGGGGAGCTGTTTTTT.

This clone was observed a few times. The V and J genes are TRBV10-2 and TRBJ2-5; 9 bases align to TRBD2. With V trimmed by 0 bases and J by 5 bases, 13 bases remained unmatched. The V gene's germline CDR1 is WSHSY and CDR2 SAAADI. The CDR3 contains 18 residues. The CDR3 is CASSESFGSVAGVETQYF. DNA for the CDR3: TGCGCCAGCAGTGAGTCGTTTGGCAGCGTAGCGGGAGTTGAGACCCAGTACTTC.

Of note for this clone: A junction end diverges from the germline sequence, so it may reflect a read error. The V gene is TRBV6-5, the J gene TRBJ1-6, with a weak D call TRBD1 (5 bases). The germline V gene has CDR1 MNHEY and CDR2 SVGAGI. The CDR3 has 14 residues. The DNA of the CDR3 is TGTGCCAGCAACGGGGGGTCCTTTAATTCACCCCTCCACTTT. Encoded protein: CASNGGSFNSPLHF.

This chain connects TRBV5-4 to TRBJ2-2, with D perhaps matching TRBD1 (6 bases). Per germline, CDR1 SGHNT and CDR2 YYREEE (reference sequence). Trimming took 5 bases from V and 1 from J, leaving 6 bases between them. This CDR3 spans 13 amino acids. The CDR3 coding sequence is TGTGCCAGCAGGGGACAGAACACCGGGGAGCTGTTTTTT. As protein: CASRGQNTGELFF. Filled out from reference TRBV5-4 and TRBJ2-2, the complete variable domain reads ETGVTQSPTHLIKTRGQQVTLRCSSQSGHNTVSWYQQALGQGPQFIFQYYREEENGRGNFPPRFSGLQFPNYSSELNVNALELDDSALYLCASRGQNTGELFFGEGSRLTVL.

This clone occurred a few times. The CDR3 DNA reads TGTGCCAGCAGCATCGTAGGGCGGGGGGCCTACAATGAGCAGTTCTTC. Protein sequence: CASSIVGRGAYNEQFF. The chain employs TRBV7-2 and TRBJ2-1; 8 positions agree with TRBD2. Trimming removed 5 bases from V and 2 bases from J; junction bases left unmatched: 8. Germline values: CDR1 SGHTA, CDR2 FQGNSA. The CDR3 is 16 amino acids.

This clone was observed a few times. This chain joins TRBV3-1 (or the pseudogene TRBV3-2) and TRBJ2-3; 8 bases map to TRBD2. From germline, CDR1 is LGHDT and CDR2 YNNKEL (reference sequence). There are 13 residues in the CDR3. The ends lost 8 bases at V and 4 bases at J; junction bases unmatched: 5. CDR3 sequence reads: CASLSAGADTQYF. CDR3 bases: TGTGCCAGCCTATCAGCGGGGGCAGATACGCAGTATTTT.

V is TRBV5-1 and J is TRBJ1-4, with no clear D. Trimming left V 4 bases short and J 0 bases short, with 7 bases between. CDR3 size: 14 residues. Per the germline V gene, CDR1 is SGHRS and CDR2 is YFSETQ. The DNA of the CDR3 is TGCGCCAGCAGCCAACAAGCAACTAATGAAAAACTGTTTTTT. Translation gives CASSQQATNEKLFF.

The chain has TRBV2 and TRBJ1-6; D gene uncertain. V gave up 8 bases and J gave up 0 bases, with 14 bases separating them. The CDR3 spans 16 residues. CDR1 and CDR2 from the germline V gene are SNHLY and FYNNEI. CDR3 coding DNA: TGTGCCAGCCAAATTGATGGTAGCTCCTATAATTCACCCCTCCACTTT. Protein: CASQIDGSSYNSPLHF.

This clone occurred many times. This chain joins TRBV4-1 and TRBJ2-2; 10 bases line up with TRBD2. The V gene end was trimmed by 2 bases and the J gene end by 4 bases; junction bases not matched to a gene: 7. CDR1 is MGHRA and CDR2 is YSYEKL in the germline V gene. The CDR3 is made up of 17 amino acids. CDR3 region: CASSQFGLAGVTGELFF. The CDR3 region has the DNA TGCGCCAGCAGCCAATTCGGGCTAGCGGGAGTCACCGGGGAGCTGTTTTTT.

V usage is TRBV9 and J usage is TRBJ1-1; D not certain. The CDR3 sequence is 13 residues long. V lost 0 bases to trimming and J lost 6 bases, with 9 bases between them. Germline values: CDR1 SGDLS, CDR2 YYNGEE. The CDR3 nucleotides read TGTGCCAGCAGCGTAGACGGACTAGCTGAAGCTTTCTTT. It is translated as CASSVDGLAEAFF.

J is TRBJ1-2 and V is TRBV2, with 12 nucleotides matching TRBD1. The CDR3 has 15 amino acids. Unmatched junction bases numbered 5, after V lost 5 bases and J lost 4 bases. CDR1 and CDR2 from the germline V gene are SNHLY and FYNNEI. CDR3: CASSPGTGGFYGYTF. In nucleotides, the CDR3 is TGTGCCAGCAGTCCCGGGACAGGGGGCTTCTATGGCTACACCTTC.

This chain connects TRBV15 to TRBJ2-7; 8 bases align to TRBD2. The V segment lost 0 bases and the J segment 11 bases; nucleotides outside the gene matches: 6. Germline CDR1 is LNHNV and CDR2 is YYDKDF (reference sequence). This CDR3 is built from 13 residues. As DNA, the CDR3 is TGTGCCACCAGCAGAGACTGGCGGGGGGTTGAGTACTTC. This translates into CATSRDWRGVEYF.

The V call is TRBV10-3, the J call TRBJ2-7, with 10 positions matching TRBD1. The CDR3 contains 15 residues. In germline, CDR1 is ENHRY, CDR2 SYGVKD. With 3 bases clipped from V and 5 bases from J, the junction kept 7 bases outside the gene matches. This CDR3 reads CAISEPGQGSHEQYF. CDR3 DNA: TGTGCCATCAGTGAACCGGGACAGGGGTCCCACGAGCAGTACTTC.

V gene TRBV5-1 combines with J gene TRBJ1-1; D perhaps matches TRBD1 (6 bases). This CDR3 has 17 amino acids. The germline V and J ends were trimmed by 0 bases and 2 bases, with 17 bases remaining between them. Germline V gene lookup returns CDR1 SGHRS and CDR2 YFSETQ. CDR3 amino acids: CASSLDPRTRGNTEAFF. DNA for the CDR3: TGCGCCAGCAGCTTGGACCCTCGAACCAGGGGAAACACTGAAGCTTTCTTT.